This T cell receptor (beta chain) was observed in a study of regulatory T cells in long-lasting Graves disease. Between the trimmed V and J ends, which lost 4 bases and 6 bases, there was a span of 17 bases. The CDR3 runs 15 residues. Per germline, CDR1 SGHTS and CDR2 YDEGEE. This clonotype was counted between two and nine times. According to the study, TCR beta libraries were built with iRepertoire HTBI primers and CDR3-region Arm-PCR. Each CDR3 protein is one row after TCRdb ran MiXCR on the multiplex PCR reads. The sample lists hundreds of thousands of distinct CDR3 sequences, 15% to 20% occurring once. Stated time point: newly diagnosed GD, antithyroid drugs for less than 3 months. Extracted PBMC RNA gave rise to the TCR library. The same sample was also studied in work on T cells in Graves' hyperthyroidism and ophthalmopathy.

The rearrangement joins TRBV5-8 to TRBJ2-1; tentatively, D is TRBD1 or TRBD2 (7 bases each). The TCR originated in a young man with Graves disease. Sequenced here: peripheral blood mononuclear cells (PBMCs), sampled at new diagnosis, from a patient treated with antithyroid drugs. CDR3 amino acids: CASSPGGGAVNEQFF. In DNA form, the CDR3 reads TGTGCCAGCAGCCCAGGGGGGGGGGCGGTCAATGAGCAGTTCTTC. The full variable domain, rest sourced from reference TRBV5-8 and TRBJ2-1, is EAGVTQSPTHLIKTRGQQATLRCSPISGHTSVYWYQQALGLGLQFLLWYDEGEERNRGNFPPRFSGRQFPNYSSELNVNALELEDSALYLCASSPGGGAVNEQFFGPGTRLTVL.